The 7 T cell receptor beta chains in this list originate from one sample, sequenced in a study of OX40 agonist ivuxolimab in advanced cancers. TCRdb's copy holds only in-frame clones and misses some; the assay was immunoSEQ multiplex PCR. Of approximately 89,000 clones in the sample, around nine tenths were seen once. The source material was CD4+ or CD8+ T cells sorted from blood, sampled in a trial of the OX40 agonist ivuxolimab. All receptors derive from an adult with an advanced solid tumor such as melanoma, head and neck, liver or kidney cancer.

The J gene is TRBJ2-7, the V gene TRBV19, with 7 bases lining up with TRBD2. CDR1 is LNHDA, CDR2 SQIVND, per germline (reference sequence). This CDR3 has 15 residues. V lost 3 bases, J lost 4 bases, and 9 bases stayed unmatched. DNA for the CDR3: TGTGCCAGTAGTATCTCCTCGGGAGGCCCGTACGAGCAGTACTTC. It translates to CASSISSGGPYEQYF.

J is TRBJ2-1 and V is TRBV10-3; D is perhaps TRBD1 (5 bases). Trimming removed 10 bases at V and 9 bases at J, with 13 bases between. CDR3 size: 11 residues. Per germline, CDR1 ENHRY and CDR2 SYGVKD. As DNA, the CDR3 is TGTGCCACTTCTAGGGGCGGTGAGCAGTTCTTC. Protein: CATSRGGEQFF.

The chain joins TRBV4-1 to TRBJ1-2; D gene ambiguous. Trimming took off 4 bases at V and 4 bases at J, with 16 bases between the two ends. The CDR3 sequence is 15 residues long. Germline CDR1 and CDR2: MGHRA and YSYEKL. Here the CDR3 DNA reads TGCGCCAGCAGCCGAGTGTGGGATGTTAGCTATGGCTACACCTTC. This gives the protein CASSRVWDVSYGYTF.

V is TRBV5-1 and J is TRBJ2-3, with unresolved D. The germline V gene encodes CDR1 SGHRS and CDR2 YFSETQ. There are 15 residues in the CDR3. V lost 5 bases, J lost 0 bases, and 13 bases lay in between. The CDR3 DNA follows: TGCGCCAGCAGGGCTGAACCCACTAGCACAGATACGCAGTATTTT. It translates to CASRAEPTSTDTQYF. Filled out from reference TRBV5-1 and TRBJ2-3, the complete variable domain reads KAGVTQTPRYLIKTRGQQVTLSCSPISGHRSVSWYQQTPGQGLQFLFEYFSETQRNKGNFPGRFSGRQFSNSRSEMNVSTLELGDSALYLCASRAEPTSTDTQYFGPGTRLTVL.

This clone was found a few times. The chain has TRBV25-1 and TRBJ1-1; TRBD1 might be the D (5 bases). The CDR3 has 11 amino acids. Germline lookup yields CDR1 MGHDK and CDR2 SYGVNS. Trimming took off 5 bases at V and 10 bases at J, with 11 bases between the two ends. The CDR3 region is CASSLRGAAFF. In DNA, the CDR3 is TGTGCCAGCAGTTTAAGGGGTGCAGCTTTCTTT.

The chain combines TRBV30 with TRBJ1-6; D gene uncertain. V was trimmed by 2 bases and J by 7 bases, leaving 3 bases between them. The CDR3 runs to 11 residues. The germline V gene has CDR1 GTSNPN and CDR2 SVGIG (reference sequence). For the CDR3, the DNA is TGTGCCTGGAGTCGAAATTCACCCCTCCACTTT. It translates to CAWSRNSPLHF.

This clone was detected only once. The V gene is TRBV19, the J gene TRBJ2-1; perhaps D is TRBD1 or TRBD2 (5 bases each). The germline CDR1 and CDR2 sequences are LNHDA and SQIVND (reference sequence). Between the trimmed V and J ends, which lost 0 bases and 7 bases, there was a span of 7 bases. This CDR3 comprises 13 residues. CDR3 amino acids: CASSIDGGNEQFF. CDR3 bases: TGTGCCAGTAGTATAGATGGGGGAAATGAGCAGTTCTTC.